A selection of T cell receptor beta chains follows, all from one sample in a study of CD8 T cells in Susac syndrome. TCRdb analysed the immunoSEQ multiplex PCR reads with MiXCR anew, one entry per CDR3 protein. Among 130,000 or so distinct CDR3 sequences listed, 85% to 95% were seen once. The specimen was CD4+ T cells from PBMCs. These receptors were taken from a human donor with multiple sclerosis. Each CDR3 is given with its conserved first and last residue. Fields, in order: V gene, J gene, D gene, clone size, CDR3 protein, CDR3 DNA. D genes are given only for firm matches. Size is stated for part of the rows, as once, few or many counts, or as a class when the clone is expanded.

TRBV30	TRBJ1-5	-	-	CAWTVGNQPQHF	TGTGCCTGGACCGTGGGCAATCAGCCCCAGCATTTT
TRBV7-2	TRBJ1-5	-	-	CASSSTGQSEVAQHF	TGTGCCAGCAGTTCGACTGGGCAGTCCGAGGTAGCCCAGCATTTT
TRBV11-3	TRBJ2-5	-	-	CASSQGRGQETQYF	TGTGCCAGCAGCCAGGGGCGGGGGCAAGAGACCCAGTACTTC
TRBV5-6	TRBJ1-6	-	-	CASSLEGYSPLHF	TGTGCCAGCAGCTTAGAGGGATACTCACCCCTCCACTTT
TRBV27	TRBJ2-1	-	-	CASSLLRRDEQFF	TGTGCCAGCAGTTTGTTAAGGAGAGATGAGCAGTTCTTC
TRBV9	TRBJ2-7	TRBD2	few	CASSSKGLAGSSEQYF	TGTGCCAGCAGCTCCAAAGGACTAGCGGGAAGTAGCGAGCAGTACTTC
TRBV12-5	TRBJ2-1	-	-	CASGFYNEQFF	TGTGCTAGTGGTTTTTACAATGAGCAGTTCTTC
TRBV29-1	TRBJ2-5	TRBD1	-	CSVDRGAGETQYF	TGCAGCGTGGACAGGGGGGCGGGAGAGACCCAGTACTTC
TRBV3-1	TRBJ1-2	-	once	CASSQDPAREGSGYTF	TGTGCCAGCAGCCAAGATCCCGCCAGGGAGGGATCTGGCTACACCTTC
TRBV6-6	TRBJ2-7	-	once	CASSYDAGMNEQYF	TGTGCCAGCAGTTACGATGCAGGGATGAACGAGCAGTACTTC
TRBV6-1	TRBJ2-7	-	-	CASSEAGGIRAEQYF	TGTGCCAGCAGTGAAGCTGGAGGGATTCGGGCCGAGCAGTACTTC
TRBV12-3/TRBV12-4	TRBJ2-5	-	-	CASSSGWALEETQYF	TGTGCCAGCAGTTCCGGGTGGGCGTTGGAGGAGACCCAGTACTTC
TRBV12-3/TRBV12-4	TRBJ1-5	TRBD1	-	CASRVSGGNQPQHF	TGTGCCAGCAGGGTATCAGGGGGAAATCAGCCCCAGCATTTT
TRBV30	TRBJ1-3	TRBD1	-	CAWSSRQGASSDTIYF	TGTGCCTGGAGTAGCAGACAGGGGGCTTCGAGCGACACCATATATTTT
TRBV7-2	TRBJ2-5	-	-	CASSTGYQETQYF	TGTGCCAGCAGCACGGGGTACCAAGAGACCCAGTACTTC
TRBV6-6	TRBJ2-7	TRBD2	-	CASSYSIGGSFYEQYF	TGTGCCAGCAGTTACTCGATAGGCGGGAGTTTCTACGAGCAGTACTTC